The following is a TCR beta chain sequence with its context. The CDR3 loop spans 15 amino acids. Germline lookup yields CDR1 GTSNPN and CDR2 SVGIG (reference sequence). V was cut by 3 bases and J by 2 bases, with 15 bases left in between. Sequencing was performed with immunoSEQ multiplex PCR; in TCRdb, only in-frame clones are kept and a portion is missing. The repertoire holds tens of thousands of clones, more than 85% seen once, with 0.25% to 0.3% in the top ten. These data belong to a study of technical replicates of blood from a few donors. Sequencing used T cells isolated from PBMCs. This chain links TRBV30 with TRBJ2-3, with TRBD1 as a possible D gene (6 bases). The origin of this receptor is a human donor in good health. CDR3 sequence: CAWSVSWGHTDTQYF. Here the CDR3 DNA reads TGTGCCTGGAGCGTAAGTTGGGGACACACAGATACGCAGTATTTT.